A selection of T cell receptor beta chains follows, all from one sample in a study of blood T cell repertoires in COVID-19. Repertoires were generated with immunoSEQ multiplex PCR, while TCRdb's copy carries only in-frame clones and drops some. Here the sample spans roughly 160,000 clones, about nine tenths being singletons. Sequences were obtained from peripheral blood. The receptors originated from an older woman who had recovered from COVID-19. Both conserved end residues are part of each CDR3. The D gene is left open where the match is weak. Expanded clones get a size class; other rows say once, few or many, or leave the size out.

>once|TRBJ2-1|TRBD1|TRBV19
TGTGCCAGTAGCCCCGGGACAGGGGAGGTGAGCCGCCAGTTCTTC
CASSPGTGEVSRQFF
>.|TRBJ1-2|TRBD1|TRBV5-6
TGTGCCAGCAGCTTGGTTGGACAGGCTGCTGGCTACACCTTC
CASSLVGQAAGYTF
>.|TRBJ1-1|.|TRBV9
TGTGCCAGCAGCGCCCAAATTTCCTACCGGGATATGAACACTGAAGCTTTCTTT
CASSAQISYRDMNTEAFF
>few|TRBJ2-3|TRBD2|TRBV5-1
TGCGCCAGCAGCTCTTATTTAGCGGGGGGGATCACAGATACGCAGTATTTT
CASSSYLAGGITDTQYF
>.|TRBJ2-2|TRBD2|TRBV4-2
TGTGCCAGCAGCCATCCTGGGACTAGCGGCGGCGGGGAGCTGTTTTTT
CASSHPGTSGGGELFF
>.|TRBJ1-1|.|TRBV5-4
TGTGCCAGCAGCTCGGACAAGAACACTGAAGCTTTCTTT
CASSSDKNTEAFF
>.|TRBJ1-5|.|TRBV5-8
TGTGCCAGCAGCATACAGGCTGGAGTTTGGCATTTT
CASSIQAGVWHF
>.|TRBJ2-7|TRBD2|TRBV27
TGTGCCAGCAGTTTGCGGGGGGCCTACGAGCAGTACTTC
CASSLRGAYEQYF
>.|TRBJ1-1|.|TRBV6-5
TGTGCCAGCAGTTACTCGACGGAGGAAACTGAAGCTTTCTTT
CASSYSTEETEAFF
>.|TRBJ2-5|.|TRBV5-4
TGTGCCAGCAGCTCTCGGACAGCAGAGACCCAGTACTTC
CASSSRTAETQYF
>.|TRBJ1-1|.|TRBV9
TGTGCCAGCAGCGTAGAACAGGTGAACACTGAAGCTTTCTTT
CASSVEQVNTEAFF
>.|TRBJ1-1|.|TRBV3-1/TRBV3-2
TGTGCCAGCAGCCAAAACGACAGAAACACTGAAGCTTTCTTT
CASSQNDRNTEAFF
>.|TRBJ2-5|TRBD1|TRBV6-5
TGTGCCAGCGACAGGGGCCAAGAGACCCAGTACTTC
CASDRGQETQYF
>.|TRBJ1-1|.|TRBV29-1
TGCAGCGTTGAGTCAAACACTGAAGCTTTCTTT
CSVESNTEAFF
>few|TRBJ1-2|TRBD1|TRBV19
TGTGCCAGTAGCCCGACAGGGTCCTATGGCTACACCTTC
CASSPTGSYGYTF
>.|TRBJ2-7|.|TRBV5-6
TGTGCCAGCATCTGGCAAGGGGCCTTCCCAAATGTCTACGAGCAGTACTTC
CASIWQGAFPNVYEQYF
>.|TRBJ2-2|TRBD2|TRBV6-5
TGTGCCAGCAGTCTAGCGGGGGGAACCGGGGAGCTGTTTTTT
CASSLAGGTGELFF
>.|TRBJ1-1|.|TRBV5-4
TGTGCCAGCAGCTCCGGACAGACGATGAACACTGAAGCTTTCTTT
CASSSGQTMNTEAFF
>.|TRBJ1-2|TRBD1|TRBV5-1
TGCGCCAGCAGCTCCCTCCGGACAGGGGGCGATGGCTACACCTTC
CASSSLRTGGDGYTF
>once|TRBJ2-3|TRBD2|TRBV5-1
TGCGCCAGCAGCTTGCCCCGTCTAGCGGGGGGAGATACGCAGTATTTT
CASSLPRLAGGDTQYF
>.|TRBJ2-2|.|TRBV2
TGTGCCAGCAGTGACGACACCGGGGAGCTGTTTTTT
CASSDDTGELFF
>.|TRBJ2-3|.|TRBV5-1
TGCGCCAGCAGCCCACTCCCAGGGCAGGGCACAGATACGCAGTATTTT
CASSPLPGQGTDTQYF
>.|TRBJ2-3|.|TRBV12-3/TRBV12-4
TGTGCCAGCAGTCCATCCAGCACAGATACGCAGTATTTT
CASSPSSTDTQYF
>once|TRBJ1-1|.|TRBV19
TGTGCCAGTAAGCGTTATTTTCCCCTACGGCCGCCGTTGACCTCAAAGGTACGGACTGAAGCTTTCTTT
CASKRYFPLRPPLTSKVRTEAFF
>.|TRBJ2-7|TRBD2|TRBV4-2
TGTGCCAGCAGCCAAGGTGGCGGGGGATACGAGCAGTACTTC
CASSQGGGGYEQYF
>.|TRBJ2-7|TRBD1|TRBV19
TGTGCCAGTAGTAAGGACAGGGCCCACGAGCAGTACTTC
CASSKDRAHEQYF
>few|TRBJ2-1|.|TRBV28
TGTGCCAGCAGTTTCTTCGGGGGAAACAATGAGCAGTTCTTC
CASSFFGGNNEQFF
>.|TRBJ2-1|TRBD2|TRBV5-8
TGTGCCAGCAGCTTCACTAGCGGGGGGTGGAATGAGCAGTTCTTC
CASSFTSGGWNEQFF
>.|TRBJ2-3|TRBD2|TRBV5-8
TGTGCCAGCCGCCCGAGGTTGGGGCGGGGGTACACAGATACGCAGTATTTT
CASRPRLGRGYTDTQYF
>.|TRBJ2-7|.|TRBV3-1/TRBV3-2
TGTGCCAGCAGCCAATATTACGAGCAGTACTTC
CASSQYYEQYF
>.|TRBJ1-4|.|TRBV3-1/TRBV3-2
TGTGCCAGCAGCCAAGGGACTCATGAAAAACTGTTTTTT
CASSQGTHEKLFF
>.|TRBJ1-1|.|TRBV5-1
TGCGCCAGCAGCAAAACTTTAGATGAAGCTTTCTTT
CASSKTLDEAFF
>.|TRBJ1-4|.|TRBV7-9
TGTGCCAGCAGCTTAGTGACAGATGAAAAACTGTTTTTT
CASSLVTDEKLFF
>.|TRBJ1-5|TRBD1|TRBV9
TGTGCCAGCAGCGTCGGACAGGGCGATCAGCCCCAGCATTTT
CASSVGQGDQPQHF
>.|TRBJ1-5|.|TRBV19
TGTGCCAGTAGTATAGGAGCGAGTTCCAATCAGCCCCAGCATTTT
CASSIGASSNQPQHF
>once|TRBJ2-7|TRBD1|TRBV6-2/TRBV6-3
TGTGCCAGCAGTAGCCAGGGACAGGGGATCTCCGAGCAGTACTTC
CASSSQGQGISEQYF
>.|TRBJ1-6|.|TRBV5-6
TGTGCCAGCAGCTTGGGGGAGGGGGGGAATTCACCCCTCCACTTT
CASSLGEGGNSPLHF
>.|TRBJ2-5|.|TRBV4-2
TGTGCCAGCAGCCGAGGGACTGACAAAGAGACCCAGTACTTC
CASSRGTDKETQYF
>.|TRBJ1-6|.|TRBV5-5
TGTGCCAGCAGCTTGGTTCCAGGAGGCTCCTATAATTCACCCCTCCACTTT
CASSLVPGGSYNSPLHF
>.|TRBJ1-6|TRBD1|TRBV25-1
TGTGCCAGCAGTAAACAGGGGGAATCACCCCTCCACTTT
CASSKQGESPLHF
>few|TRBJ2-1|TRBD2|TRBV13
TGTGCCAGCAGCCCACGGGGAGCGGGGGCCCTAACCGCGGTCGAGCAGTTCTTC
CASSPRGAGALTAVEQFF
>.|TRBJ2-5|TRBD2|TRBV7-2
TGTGCCAGCAGCTTAGGGGGACTAGCGGGGGTTAACTTC
CASSLGGLAGVNF
>.|TRBJ2-1|TRBD2|TRBV20-1
TGCAGTGCGAGTCTCGAGGGCGGGGGACCCGGTGAGCAGTTCTTC
CSASLEGGGPGEQFF
>once|TRBJ2-3|TRBD1|TRBV5-6
TGTGCCAGCAGCTTAAAGGGGGCCGAAGATACGCAGTATTTT
CASSLKGAEDTQYF
>.|TRBJ1-4|.|TRBV7-9
TGTGCCAGCAGCTCGAGGGTGACTAATGAAAAACTGTTTTTT
CASSSRVTNEKLFF
>.|TRBJ2-5|TRBD1|TRBV5-1
TGCGCCAGCAGCTTCGGGACAGTCCAAGAGACCCAGTACTTC
CASSFGTVQETQYF
>.|TRBJ2-5|.|TRBV29-1
TGCAGGGCTACTAGTCCCGGCGAGACCCAGTACTTC
CRATSPGETQYF
>.|TRBJ2-2|.|TRBV11-2
TGTGCCAGCAGCTTAGGGGAGTACACCGGGGAGCTGTTTTTT
CASSLGEYTGELFF
>.|TRBJ2-1|TRBD1|TRBV5-6
TGTGCCAGCAGCACGGGACAGAATGAGCAGTTCTTC
CASSTGQNEQFF
>.|TRBJ1-2|.|TRBV28
TGTGCCAGCAAGGCGGGATGGAACTATGGCTACACCTTC
CASKAGWNYGYTF
>.|TRBJ2-2|.|TRBV28
TGTGCCAGCAGTTTAGGACAGAACACCGGGGAGCTGTTTTTT
CASSLGQNTGELFF
>.|TRBJ2-7|TRBD2|TRBV5-4
TGTGCCAGCAGCACGGGACTAGCGGGGGGCAAGGCCCACGAGCAGTACTTC
CASSTGLAGGKAHEQYF
>.|TRBJ1-1|.|TRBV30
TGTGCCTGGAGCGGCGGACAGACGAACACTGAAGCTTTCTTT
CAWSGGQTNTEAFF
>.|TRBJ2-7|TRBD2|TRBV10-3
TGTGCCATCAGTCCATCGCGGGGGGGCTCCTACGAGCAGTACTTC
CAISPSRGGSYEQYF
>once|TRBJ2-1|TRBD2|TRBV19
TGTGCCAGTAGGGCGGGGGGGTACTCTGAGCAGTTCTTC
CASRAGGYSEQFF
>.|TRBJ2-5|.|TRBV28
TGTGCCAGCAGTTTAGGTCAACGGGAGACCCAGTACTTC
CASSLGQRETQYF
>.|TRBJ2-2|TRBD1|TRBV5-1
TGCGCCACCAACAGGGGTCCCCAAGGTAGCACCGGGGAGCTGTTTTTT
CATNRGPQGSTGELFF
>.|TRBJ1-3|.|TRBV9
TGTGCCAGCAGCTACAGGGCAAACTCTGGAAACACCATATATTTT
CASSYRANSGNTIYF
>.|TRBJ2-1|.|TRBV29-1
TGCAGCGTTGAGGGTCTAGCCAATGAGCAGTTCTTC
CSVEGLANEQFF